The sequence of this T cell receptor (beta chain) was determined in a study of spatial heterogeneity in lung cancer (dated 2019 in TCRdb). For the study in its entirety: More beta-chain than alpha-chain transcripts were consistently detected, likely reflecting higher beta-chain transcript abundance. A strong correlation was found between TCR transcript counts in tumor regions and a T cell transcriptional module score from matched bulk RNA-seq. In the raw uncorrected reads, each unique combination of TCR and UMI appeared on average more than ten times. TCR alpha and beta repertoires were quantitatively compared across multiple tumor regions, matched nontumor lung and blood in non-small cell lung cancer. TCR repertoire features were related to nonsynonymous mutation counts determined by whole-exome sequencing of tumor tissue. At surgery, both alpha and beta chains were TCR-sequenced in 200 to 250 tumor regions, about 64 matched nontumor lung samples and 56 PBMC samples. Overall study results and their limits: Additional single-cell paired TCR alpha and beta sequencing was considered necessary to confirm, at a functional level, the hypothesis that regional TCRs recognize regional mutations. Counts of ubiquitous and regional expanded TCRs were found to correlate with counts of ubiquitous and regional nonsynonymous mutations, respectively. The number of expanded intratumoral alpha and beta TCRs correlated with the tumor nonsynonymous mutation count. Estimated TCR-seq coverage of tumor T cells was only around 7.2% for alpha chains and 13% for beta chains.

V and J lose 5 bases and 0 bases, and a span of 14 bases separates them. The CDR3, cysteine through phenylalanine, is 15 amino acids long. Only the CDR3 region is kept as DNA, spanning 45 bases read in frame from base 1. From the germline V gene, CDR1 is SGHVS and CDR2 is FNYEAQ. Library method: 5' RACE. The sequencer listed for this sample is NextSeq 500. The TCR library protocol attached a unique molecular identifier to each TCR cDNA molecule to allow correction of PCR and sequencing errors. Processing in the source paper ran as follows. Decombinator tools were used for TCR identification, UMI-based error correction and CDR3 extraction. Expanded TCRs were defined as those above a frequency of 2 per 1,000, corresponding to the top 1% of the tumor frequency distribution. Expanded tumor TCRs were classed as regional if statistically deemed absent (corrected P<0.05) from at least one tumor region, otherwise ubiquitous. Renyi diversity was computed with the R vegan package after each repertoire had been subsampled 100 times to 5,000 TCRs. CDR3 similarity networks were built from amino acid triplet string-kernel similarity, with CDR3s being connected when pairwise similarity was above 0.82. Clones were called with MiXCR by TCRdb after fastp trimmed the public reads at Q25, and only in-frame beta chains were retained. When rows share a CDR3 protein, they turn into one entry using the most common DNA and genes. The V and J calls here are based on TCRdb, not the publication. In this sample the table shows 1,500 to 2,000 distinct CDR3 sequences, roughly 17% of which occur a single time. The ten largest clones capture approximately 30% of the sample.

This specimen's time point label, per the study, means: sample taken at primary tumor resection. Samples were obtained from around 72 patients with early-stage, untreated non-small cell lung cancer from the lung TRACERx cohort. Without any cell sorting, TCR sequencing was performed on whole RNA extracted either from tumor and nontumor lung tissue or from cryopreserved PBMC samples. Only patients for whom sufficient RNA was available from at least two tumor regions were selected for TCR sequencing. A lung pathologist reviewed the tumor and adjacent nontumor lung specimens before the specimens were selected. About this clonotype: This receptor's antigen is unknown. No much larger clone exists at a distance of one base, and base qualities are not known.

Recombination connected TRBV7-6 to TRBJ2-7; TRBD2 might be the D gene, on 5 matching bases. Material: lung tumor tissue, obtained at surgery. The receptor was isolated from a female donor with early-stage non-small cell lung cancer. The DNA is TGTGCCAGCAGCCCCGCGCCCCGGGGCTCCTACGAGCAGTACTTC. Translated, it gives CASSPAPRGSYEQYF.